Listed below are T cell receptor beta chains from one sample, sequenced in a study of graft-versus-host responses after intestinal transplantation. Profiled with immunoSEQ multiplex PCR; TCRdb holds only in-frame clones, not every one. The table includes about 86,000 clones, about 85% detected once. Their cognate antigens are unknown. This specimen consisted of unstimulated CD4+ T cells sorted from spleen or lymph node cells, obtained before transplant. The receptors were gathered from a human donor who was the organ donor for an intestinal transplant. Both conserved end residues are trimmed from each CDR3.

>TRBV5-1|TRBJ2-2
ASSLRGRAANTGELF
>TRBV6-1|TRBJ1-1
ASSTGGVNTEAF
>TRBV28|TRBJ1-4
ASSSDGGANEKLF
>TRBV6-6|TRBJ2-6
ASSMSNSGANVLT
>TRBV15|TRBJ1-5
ATSRDREYQPQH
>TRBV27|TRBJ2-7
ASTPVWRAGAGSYEQY
>TRBV28|TRBJ2-7
ASSSTGERAYEQY
>TRBV11-2|TRBJ2-5
ASSRSAETQY
>TRBV25-1|TRBJ2-5
ASSESGTQY
>TRBV30|TRBJ2-1
ACGGGSSYNEQF
>TRBV7-9|TRBJ2-3
ASSLDRVGGDTQY